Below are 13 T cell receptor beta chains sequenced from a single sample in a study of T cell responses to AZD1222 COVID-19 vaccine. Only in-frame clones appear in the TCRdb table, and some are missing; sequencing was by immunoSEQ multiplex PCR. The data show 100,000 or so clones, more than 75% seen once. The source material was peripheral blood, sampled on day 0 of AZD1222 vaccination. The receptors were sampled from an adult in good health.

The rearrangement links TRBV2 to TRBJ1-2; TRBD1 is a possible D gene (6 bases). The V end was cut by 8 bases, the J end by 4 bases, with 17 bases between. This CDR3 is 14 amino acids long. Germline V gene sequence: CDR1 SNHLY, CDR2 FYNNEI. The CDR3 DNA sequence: TGTGCCAGCGGATTACAGGGCGGGGGCTATGGCTACACCTTC. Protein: CASGLQGGGYGYTF.

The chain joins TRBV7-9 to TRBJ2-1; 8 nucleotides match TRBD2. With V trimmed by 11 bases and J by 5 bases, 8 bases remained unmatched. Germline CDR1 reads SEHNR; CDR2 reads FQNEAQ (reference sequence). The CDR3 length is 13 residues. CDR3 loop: CAPAGVSNNEQFF. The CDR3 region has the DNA TGTGCCCCAGCGGGAGTCAGTAACAATGAGCAGTTCTTC.

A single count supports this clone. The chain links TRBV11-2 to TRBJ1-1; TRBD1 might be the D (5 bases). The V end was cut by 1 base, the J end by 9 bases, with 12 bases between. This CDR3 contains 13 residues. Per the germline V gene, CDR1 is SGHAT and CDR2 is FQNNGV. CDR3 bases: TGTGCCAGCAGCTTAGCATCCGGGACTCAAGCTTTCTTT. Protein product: CASSLASGTQAFF.

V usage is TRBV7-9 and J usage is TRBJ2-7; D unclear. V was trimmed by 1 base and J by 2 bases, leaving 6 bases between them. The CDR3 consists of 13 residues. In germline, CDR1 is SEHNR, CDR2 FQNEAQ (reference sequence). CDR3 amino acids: CASSLVGPYEQYF. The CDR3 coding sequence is TGTGCCAGCAGCTTAGTCGGACCCTACGAGCAGTACTTC.

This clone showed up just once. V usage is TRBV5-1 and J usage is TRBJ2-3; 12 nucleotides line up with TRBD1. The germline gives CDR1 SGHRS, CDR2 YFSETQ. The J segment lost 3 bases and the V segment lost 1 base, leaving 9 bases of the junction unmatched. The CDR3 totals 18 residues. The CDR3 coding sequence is TGCGCCAGCAGCTTGCCCCAGGGACAGGGGGCTAGGACAGATACGCAGTATTTT. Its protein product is CASSLPQGQGARTDTQYF.

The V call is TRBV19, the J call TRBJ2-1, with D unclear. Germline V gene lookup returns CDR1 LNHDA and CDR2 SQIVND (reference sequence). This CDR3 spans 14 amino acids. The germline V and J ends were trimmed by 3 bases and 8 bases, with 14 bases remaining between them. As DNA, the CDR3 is TGTGCCAGTAGTATCCCTTTTAGTGGGGATGAGCAGTTCTTC. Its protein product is CASSIPFSGDEQFF. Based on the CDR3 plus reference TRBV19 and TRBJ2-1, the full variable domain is DGGITQSPKYLFRKEGQNVTLSCEQNLNHDAMYWYRQDPGQGLRLIYYSQIVNDFQKGDIAEGYSVSREKKESFPLTVTSAQKNPTAFYLCASSIPFSGDEQFFGPGTRLTVL.

This CDR3 reads CASSLKYEQYF. The DNA for the CDR3 is TGTGCCAGCAGTTTAAAGTACGAGCAGTACTTC. The J gene is TRBJ2-7, the V gene TRBV12-3 or TRBV12-4, with D uncertain. V lost 2 bases to trimming and J lost 4 bases, with 3 bases between them. The CDR3 totals 11 residues.

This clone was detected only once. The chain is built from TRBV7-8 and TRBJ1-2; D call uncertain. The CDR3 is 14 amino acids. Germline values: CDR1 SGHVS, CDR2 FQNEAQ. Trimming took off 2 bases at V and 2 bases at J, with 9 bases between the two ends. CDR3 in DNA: TGTGCCAGCAGCTTAAACAGCGAAAACTATGGCTACACCTTC. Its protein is CASSLNSENYGYTF. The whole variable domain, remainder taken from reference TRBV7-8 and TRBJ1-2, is GAGVSQSPRYKVAKRGQDVALRCDPISGHVSLFWYQQALGQGPEFLTYFQNEAQLDKSGLPSDRFFAERPEGSVSTLKIQRTQQEDSAVYLCASSLNSENYGYTFGSGTRLTVV.

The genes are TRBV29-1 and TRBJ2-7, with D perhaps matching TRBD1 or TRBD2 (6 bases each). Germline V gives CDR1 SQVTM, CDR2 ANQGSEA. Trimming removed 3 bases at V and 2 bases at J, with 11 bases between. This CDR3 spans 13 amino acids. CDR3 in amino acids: CSVEGGAPYEQYF. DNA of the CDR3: TGCAGCGTTGAGGGGGGCGCGCCCTACGAGCAGTACTTC.

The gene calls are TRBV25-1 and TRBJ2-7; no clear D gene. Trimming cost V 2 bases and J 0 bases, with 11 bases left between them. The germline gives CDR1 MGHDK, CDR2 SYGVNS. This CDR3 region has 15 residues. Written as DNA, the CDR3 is TGTGCCAGCAGTGAAGACCAGGCCTACTCCTACGAGCAGTACTTC. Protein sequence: CASSEDQAYSYEQYF.

The CDR3 region is CASRNPGLAGGNEQFF. Written as DNA, the CDR3 is TGTGCCAGCAGAAACCCGGGACTAGCGGGAGGAAATGAGCAGTTCTTC. The V and J genes are TRBV4-2 and TRBJ2-1; TRBD2 agrees at 15 bases. With V trimmed by 6 bases and J by 7 bases, 7 bases remained unmatched. The germline V gene encodes CDR1 LGHNA and CDR2 YNFKEQ. The CDR3 totals 16 residues.

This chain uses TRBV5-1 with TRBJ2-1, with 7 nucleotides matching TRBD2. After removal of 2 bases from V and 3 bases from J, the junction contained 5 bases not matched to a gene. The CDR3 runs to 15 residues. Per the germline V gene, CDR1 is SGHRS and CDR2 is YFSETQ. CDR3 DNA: TGCGCCAGCAGCTTAGCGGGGAGGAGCTACAATGAGCAGTTCTTC. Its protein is CASSLAGRSYNEQFF.

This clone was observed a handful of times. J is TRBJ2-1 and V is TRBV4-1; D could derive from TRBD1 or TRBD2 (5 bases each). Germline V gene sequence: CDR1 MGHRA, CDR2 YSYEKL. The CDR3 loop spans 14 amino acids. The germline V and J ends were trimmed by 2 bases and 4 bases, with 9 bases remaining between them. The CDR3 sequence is CASSQRDGYNEQFF. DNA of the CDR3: TGCGCCAGCAGCCAAAGGGACGGTTACAATGAGCAGTTCTTC.